This is a list of T cell receptor beta chains from one sample in a study. Each CDR3 protein is one row after TCRdb ran MiXCR on the RT-PCR reads. Of fewer than 800,000 distinct CDR3 sequences listed, 12% to 15% are singletons. The material sequenced was memory CD4+ T cells from blood. Receptors originate from a female donor in good health, serving as a healthy control. Both conserved end residues are part of each CDR3. The order of the fields is J gene, clone size, V gene, D gene, CDR3 protein, CDR3 DNA. D genes are given only for firm matches. Clone size is not always given. Where it is, it says once, few, many or a class for expanded clones.

>TRBJ1-6|few|TRBV5-1|-
CASSLEDSRNSPLHF
TGCGCCAGCAGCTTGGAAGATTCCCGTAATTCACCCCTCCACTTT
>TRBJ1-5|many|TRBV12-3/TRBV12-4|-
CASSSGGNQPQHF
TGTGCCAGCAGCTCAGGGGGCAATCAGCCCCAGCATTTT
>TRBJ1-2|-|TRBV6-1|-
CASRQGGPDYGYTF
TGTGCCAGCAGGCAGGGAGGACCAGACTATGGCTACACCTTC
>TRBJ2-5|-|TRBV4-3|TRBD1
CASSQGGETGGGETQYF
TGCGCCAGCAGCCAAGGAGGGGAGACAGGGGGCGGTGAGACCCAGTACTTC
>TRBJ2-3|few|TRBV5-1|-
CASSLLGAPEDTQYF
TGCGCCAGCAGCTTGTTGGGGGCCCCGGAAGATACGCAGTATTTT
>TRBJ1-5|few|TRBV10-3|TRBD1
CAISVTDRASNQPQHF
TGTGCCATCAGTGTAACCGACAGGGCTAGCAATCAGCCCCAGCATTTT
>TRBJ1-5|-|TRBV19|TRBD1
CASSIRGQGYYQPQHF
TGTGCCAGTAGTATCCGCGGACAGGGGTATTATCAGCCCCAGCATTTT
>TRBJ1-5|few|TRBV20-1|-
CSARDQKGEKPQHF
TGCAGTGCTAGAGATCAAAAGGGCGAGAAGCCCCAGCATTTT
>TRBJ2-7|-|TRBV28|-
CASSFVLSYEQYF
TGTGCCAGCAGTTTCGTCCTTTCCTACGAGCAGTACTTC
>TRBJ2-7|-|TRBV12-3/TRBV12-4|TRBD1
CASTLTGDAYEQYF
TGTGCCAGCACCCTGACAGGGGACGCCTACGAGCAGTACTTC
>TRBJ2-2|few|TRBV28|TRBD1
CASSLPGTGGATGELFF
TGTGCCAGCAGTCTTCCCGGGACAGGGGGCGCGACGGGGGAGCTGTTTTTT
>TRBJ2-7|-|TRBV6-1|-
CASRLSYEQYF
TGTGCCAGCAGACTTAGCTACGAGCAGTACTTC
>TRBJ2-5|-|TRBV5-1|TRBD2
CASSLVAPSGRNQETQYF
TGCGCCAGCAGCTTGGTAGCTCCTAGCGGGAGGAACCAAGAGACCCAGTACTTC
>TRBJ1-5|few|TRBV3-1|TRBD1
CASGQGANQPQHF
TGTGCCAGTGGACAGGGGGCCAATCAGCCCCAGCATTTT
>TRBJ2-3|-|TRBV7-2|-
CASSYRGGAGSTDTQYF
TGTGCCAGCAGCTACAGGGGGGGGGCCGGAAGCACAGATACGCAGTATTTT
>TRBJ2-3|few|TRBV7-2|TRBD2
CASSFSGGPWDF
TGTGCCAGCAGCTTTAGCGGGGGGCCCTGGGATTTT
>TRBJ2-7|few|TRBV21-1|-
CASTFRRSDF
TGTGCCAGCACCTTTAGGCGTTCGGACTTC
>TRBJ2-2|few|TRBV7-2|-
CASSPTGGPGELFF
TGTGCCAGCAGCCCCACAGGTGGCCCCGGGGAGCTGTTTTTT
>TRBJ1-2|-|TRBV24-1|-
CATSDQVGVGYTF
TGTGCCACCAGTGACCAAGTCGGGGTCGGCTACACCTTC
>TRBJ2-7|-|TRBV5-1|TRBD1
CASRHGTGEQYF
TGCGCCAGCAGGCACGGGACAGGGGAGCAGTACTTC
>TRBJ1-4|-|TRBV4-1|-
CASSARQADEKLFF
TGCGCCAGCAGCGCCCGACAGGCAGACGAAAAACTGTTTTTT
>TRBJ2-5|few|TRBV21-1|-
CASIHRSAGKQETQYF
TGTGCCAGCATCCATAGGTCAGCAGGGAAACAAGAGACCCAGTACTTC
>TRBJ2-7|-|TRBV10-3|-
CAIRTGRTAEEQYF
TGTGCCATCAGGACGGGTCGAACAGCCGAAGAGCAGTACTTC
>TRBJ2-1|many|TRBV12-3/TRBV12-4|TRBD2
CASSFVSGTYNEQFF
TGTGCCAGCAGTTTTGTTAGCGGGACTTACAATGAGCAGTTCTTC
>TRBJ1-4|-|TRBV20-1|-
CSASERTNEKLFF
TGCAGTGCTAGTGAGAGGACTAATGAAAAACTGTTTTTT
>TRBJ2-7|-|TRBV7-2|TRBD1
CASSSHRKRGLYEQYF
TGTGCCAGCAGCTCCCATAGGAAGAGGGGGCTGTACGAGCAGTACTTC
>TRBJ1-3|few|TRBV7-2|-
CASSFLGGASSGNTIYF
TGTGCCAGCAGCTTCCTCGGGGGCGCCAGTTCTGGAAACACCATATATTTT
>TRBJ1-5|few|TRBV20-1|-
CSASGETRGNQPQHF
TGCAGTGCTAGTGGGGAGACAAGAGGCAATCAGCCCCAGCATTTT
>TRBJ2-7|-|TRBV20-1|-
CSALIYEQYF
TGCAGTGCCCTAATTTACGAGCAGTACTTC
>TRBJ1-5|many|TRBV7-2|-
CASSSEVGAHQPQHF
TGTGCCAGCAGCTCGGAAGTGGGCGCTCATCAGCCCCAGCATTTT
>TRBJ1-5|many|TRBV12-3/TRBV12-4|-
CASSSGQSQHF
TGTGCCAGCAGTTCGGGGCAGTCCCAGCATTTT
>TRBJ2-1|-|TRBV24-1|TRBD2
CATSDPGLVDHEQFF
TGTGCCACCAGTGATCCCGGACTAGTGGACCATGAGCAGTTCTTC
>TRBJ1-2|-|TRBV9|-
CASIVGAGGYGYTF
TGTGCCAGCATCGTAGGGGCCGGAGGCTATGGCTACACCTTC
>TRBJ2-3|many|TRBV29-1|TRBD2
CSVLLSGSGTDTQYF
TGCAGCGTCCTACTTAGCGGGAGTGGCACAGATACGCAGTATTTT
>TRBJ1-1|few|TRBV7-3|TRBD1
CASSPRQGPANTEAFF
TGTGCCAGCAGCCCCCGACAGGGGCCTGCGAACACTGAAGCTTTCTTT
>TRBJ2-1|-|TRBV6-6|TRBD2
CASSRGLASGEQFF
TGTGCCAGCAGCCGAGGACTAGCAAGCGGTGAGCAGTTCTTC
>TRBJ1-1|few|TRBV21-1|-
CASSRPRSVGGGNTEAFF
-
>TRBJ2-7|-|TRBV7-2|-
CASSLDWASSEQYF
TGTGCCAGCAGCTTAGATTGGGCTAGCTCCGAGCAGTACTTC
>TRBJ2-1|-|TRBV28|TRBD2
CASSEPGLAGRRGGNEQFF
TGTGCCAGCAGTGAACCGGGACTAGCGGGGAGAAGGGGGGGAAATGAGCAGTTCTTC
>TRBJ2-7|-|TRBV28|TRBD2
CASSLRGGGAGEQYF
TGTGCCAGCAGTTTACGAGGCGGGGGGGCTGGCGAGCAGTACTTC
>TRBJ2-3|few|TRBV12-3/TRBV12-4|TRBD2
CASQGLAGVGTDTQYF
TGTGCCAGCCAGGGACTAGCGGGAGTCGGCACAGATACGCAGTATTTT
>TRBJ2-7|many|TRBV29-1|-
CSVKLTYEQYF
TGCAGCGTAAAGCTAACCTACGAGCAGTACTTC
>TRBJ2-7|-|TRBV14|-
CASSADRLEQYF
TGTGCCAGCAGCGCGGACAGACTCGAGCAGTACTTC
>TRBJ1-2|-|TRBV5-6|-
CASSLDRKTIDGYTF
TGTGCCAGCAGCTTGGACAGAAAAACCATCGATGGCTACACCTTC
>TRBJ2-1|many|TRBV5-1|-
CASSIMTGAYNEQFF
TGCGCCAGCAGCATCATGACAGGAGCCTACAATGAGCAGTTCTTC
>TRBJ2-3|many|TRBV10-3|-
CAISEPTKLADTQYF
TGTGCCATCAGTGAGCCCACGAAATTAGCAGATACGCAGTATTTT
>TRBJ2-7|few|TRBV12-3/TRBV12-4|-
CASSPNKGVVHEQYF
TGTGCCAGCAGTCCGAACAAGGGGGTAGTCCACGAGCAGTACTTC
>TRBJ1-4|-|TRBV30|TRBD1
CAWSRTGGAYEKLFF
TGTGCCTGGAGTCGGACAGGGGGCGCGTATGAAAAACTGTTTTTT
>TRBJ1-3|-|TRBV4-1|-
CASSQDDRAAGNTIYF
TGCGCCAGCAGCCAAGACGATAGGGCTGCTGGAAACACCATATATTTT
>TRBJ2-3|many|TRBV29-1|-
CSVKGERGLSTDTQYF
TGCAGCGTGAAGGGGGAGCGGGGACTAAGCACAGATACGCAGTATTTT
>TRBJ1-3|-|TRBV4-3|-
CASSQDFRGSGNTIYF
TGCGCCAGCAGCCAAGATTTCAGGGGCTCTGGAAACACCATATATTTT
>TRBJ2-5|few|TRBV5-1|-
CASSLEFGGAEKTQYF
TGCGCCAGCAGCTTGGAATTTGGGGGTGCAGAGAAGACCCAGTACTTC
>TRBJ2-1|many|TRBV6-2/TRBV6-3|-
CASNPTGYNEQFF
TGTGCCAGCAATCCTACAGGGTACAATGAGCAGTTCTTC
>TRBJ2-7|many|TRBV5-1|-
CASSRLGDYEQYF
TGCGCCAGCAGCCGACTAGGGGACTACGAGCAGTACTTC
>TRBJ2-7|few|TRBV6-1|-
CASSVFSEGPPYEQYF
TGTGCCAGCAGTGTTTTTTCGGAGGGACCTCCCTACGAGCAGTACTTC
>TRBJ2-2|-|TRBV20-1|-
CSARDRRRTGELFF
TGCAGTGCTAGAGATCGAAGGCGCACCGGGGAGCTGTTTTTT
>TRBJ2-1|-|TRBV7-8|-
CASSYRRSNEQFF
TGTGCCAGCAGCTACCGTAGATCCAATGAGCAGTTCTTC
>TRBJ2-7|many|TRBV29-1|-
CSVEDSTYEQYF
TGCAGCGTTGAGGACAGCACCTACGAGCAGTACTTC
>TRBJ1-2|many|TRBV7-2|-
CASSLVGGYGYTF
TGTGCCAGCAGCTTAGTAGGGGGCTATGGCTACACCTTC
>TRBJ1-1|-|TRBV6-2/TRBV6-3|TRBD1
CASSEAGTGPLNTEAFF
TGTGCCAGCAGTGAAGCCGGGACAGGGCCGCTGAACACTGAAGCTTTCTTT